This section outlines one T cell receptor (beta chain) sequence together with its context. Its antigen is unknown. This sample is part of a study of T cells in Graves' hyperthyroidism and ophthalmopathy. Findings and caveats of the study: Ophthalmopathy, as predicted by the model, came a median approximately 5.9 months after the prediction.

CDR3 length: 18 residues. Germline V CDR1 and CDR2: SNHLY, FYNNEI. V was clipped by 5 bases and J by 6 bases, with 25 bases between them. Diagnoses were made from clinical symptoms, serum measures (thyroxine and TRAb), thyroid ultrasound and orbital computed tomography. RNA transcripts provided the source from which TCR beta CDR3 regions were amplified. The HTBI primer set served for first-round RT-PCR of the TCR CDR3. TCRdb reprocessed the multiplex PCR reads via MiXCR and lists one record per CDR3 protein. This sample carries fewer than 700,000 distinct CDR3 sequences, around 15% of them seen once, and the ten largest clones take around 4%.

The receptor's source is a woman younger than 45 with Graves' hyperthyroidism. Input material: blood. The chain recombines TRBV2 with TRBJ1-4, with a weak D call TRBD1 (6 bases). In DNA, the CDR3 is TGTGCCAGCAGTCTAGAGGGACACCAATCCCTCCCGGATGAAAAACTGTTTTTT. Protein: CASSLEGHQSLPDEKLFF.